In this sample, the clone carrying this T cell receptor (beta chain) turned up many times. The CDR3 consists of 14 residues. Germline assignment: CDR1 MGHRA and CDR2 YSYEKL. V lost 5 bases and J 1 base, leaving 11 bases between the germline ends. TCRdb fed the 5' RACE reads into MiXCR, producing one record per CDR3 protein. This table has about 200,000 distinct CDR3 sequences, 9.5% to 15% appearing once. The sample comes from a study of CD8 T cells in ankylosing spondylitis. V gene TRBV4-1 combines with J gene TRBJ1-1; TRBD1 is a possible D gene (6 bases). The TCR originated in a male donor with ankylosing spondylitis or in good health (not recorded which). The material sequenced was blood, either unsorted or a sorted T cell fraction (not recorded which). The CDR3, as DNA: TGCGCCAGCAGCGTCGGGGGCGGGAACACTGAAGCTTTCTTT. Its translation: CASSVGGGNTEAFF.